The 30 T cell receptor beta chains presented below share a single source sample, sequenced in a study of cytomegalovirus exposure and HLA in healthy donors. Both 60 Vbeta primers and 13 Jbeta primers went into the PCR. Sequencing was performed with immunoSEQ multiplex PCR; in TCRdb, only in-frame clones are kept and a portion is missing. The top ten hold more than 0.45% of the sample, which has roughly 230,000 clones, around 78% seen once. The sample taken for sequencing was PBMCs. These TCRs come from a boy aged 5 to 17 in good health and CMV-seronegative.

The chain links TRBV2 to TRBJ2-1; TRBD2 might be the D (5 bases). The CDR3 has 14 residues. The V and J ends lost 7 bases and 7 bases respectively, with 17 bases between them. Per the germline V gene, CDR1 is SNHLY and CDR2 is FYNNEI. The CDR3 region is CASTIRTVGNEQFF. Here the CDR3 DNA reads TGTGCCAGCACCATAAGGACTGTTGGAAATGAGCAGTTCTTC.

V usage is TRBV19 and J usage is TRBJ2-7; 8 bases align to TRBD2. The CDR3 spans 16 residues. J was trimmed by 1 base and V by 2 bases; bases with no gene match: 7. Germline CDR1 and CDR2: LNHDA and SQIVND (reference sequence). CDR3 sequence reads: CASSISGLAGSYEQYF. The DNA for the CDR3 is TGTGCCAGTAGTATATCGGGGCTAGCGGGTTCCTACGAGCAGTACTTC.

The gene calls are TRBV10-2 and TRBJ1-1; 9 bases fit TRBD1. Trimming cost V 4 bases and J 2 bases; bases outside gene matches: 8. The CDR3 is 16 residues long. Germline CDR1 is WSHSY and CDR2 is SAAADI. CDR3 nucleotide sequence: TGCGCCAGCAGTGTAACCGGGACAGGGCTAAACACTGAAGCTTTCTTT. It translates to CASSVTGTGLNTEAFF.

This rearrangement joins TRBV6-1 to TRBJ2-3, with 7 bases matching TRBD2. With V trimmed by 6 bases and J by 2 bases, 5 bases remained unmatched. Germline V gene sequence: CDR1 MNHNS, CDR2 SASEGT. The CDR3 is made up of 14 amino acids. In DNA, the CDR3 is TGTGCCAGCAGACCTAGCGGATCCACAGATACGCAGTATTTT. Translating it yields CASRPSGSTDTQYF.

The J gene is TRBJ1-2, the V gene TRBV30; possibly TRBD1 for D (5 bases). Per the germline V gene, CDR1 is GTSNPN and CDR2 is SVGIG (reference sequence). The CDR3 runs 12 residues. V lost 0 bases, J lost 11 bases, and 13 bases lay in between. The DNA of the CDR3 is TGTGCCTGGAGTGTACCGGCAGGGCGTTACACCTTC. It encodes CAWSVPAGRYTF.

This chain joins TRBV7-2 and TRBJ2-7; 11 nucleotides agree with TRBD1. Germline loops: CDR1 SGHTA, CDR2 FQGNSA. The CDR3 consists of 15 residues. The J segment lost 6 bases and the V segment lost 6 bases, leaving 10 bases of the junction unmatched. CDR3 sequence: CASSQNTGTGGEQYF. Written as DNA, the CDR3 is TGTGCCAGCAGTCAAAACACCGGGACAGGGGGCGAGCAGTACTTC.

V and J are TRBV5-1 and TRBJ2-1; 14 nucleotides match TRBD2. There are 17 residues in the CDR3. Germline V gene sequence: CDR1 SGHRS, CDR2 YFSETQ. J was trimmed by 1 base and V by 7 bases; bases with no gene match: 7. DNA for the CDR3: TGCGCCAGCGGCGGACTAGCGGGAGGAAGGTCCTACAATGAGCAGTTCTTC. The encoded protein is CASGGLAGGRSYNEQFF.

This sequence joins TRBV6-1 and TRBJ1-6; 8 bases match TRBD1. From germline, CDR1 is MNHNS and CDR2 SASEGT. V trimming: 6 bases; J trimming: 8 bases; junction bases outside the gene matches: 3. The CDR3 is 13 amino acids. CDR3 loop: CASRDRVDSPLHF. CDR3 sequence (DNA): TGTGCCAGCAGGGACAGGGTTGATTCACCCCTCCACTTT.

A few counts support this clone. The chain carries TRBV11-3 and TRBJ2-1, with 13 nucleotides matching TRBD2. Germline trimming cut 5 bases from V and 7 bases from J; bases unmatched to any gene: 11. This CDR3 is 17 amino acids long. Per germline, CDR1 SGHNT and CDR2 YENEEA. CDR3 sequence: CASSPRLAGGYENEQFF. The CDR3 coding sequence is TGTGCCAGCAGCCCCAGACTAGCGGGAGGTTATGAGAATGAGCAGTTCTTC. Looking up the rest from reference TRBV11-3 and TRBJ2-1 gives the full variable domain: EAGVVQSPRYKIIEKKQPVAFWCNPISGHNTLYWYLQNLGQGPELLIRYENEEAVDDSQLPKDRFSAERLKGVDSTLKIQPAELGDSAVYLCASSPRLAGGYENEQFFGPGTRLTVL.

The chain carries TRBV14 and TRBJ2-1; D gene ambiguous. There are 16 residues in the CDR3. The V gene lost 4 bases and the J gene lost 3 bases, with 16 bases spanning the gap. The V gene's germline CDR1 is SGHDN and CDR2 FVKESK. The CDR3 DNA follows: TGTGCCAGCAGCCCGCTCCCCCGAGGCATCTACAATGAGCAGTTCTTC. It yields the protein CASSPLPRGIYNEQFF.

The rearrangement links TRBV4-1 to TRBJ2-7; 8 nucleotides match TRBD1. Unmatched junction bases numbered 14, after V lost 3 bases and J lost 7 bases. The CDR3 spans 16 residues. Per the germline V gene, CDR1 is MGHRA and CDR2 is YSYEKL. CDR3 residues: CASSQFSGTGSWEQYF. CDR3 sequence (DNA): TGCGCCAGCAGCCAGTTTTCCGGGACAGGCTCTTGGGAGCAGTACTTC.

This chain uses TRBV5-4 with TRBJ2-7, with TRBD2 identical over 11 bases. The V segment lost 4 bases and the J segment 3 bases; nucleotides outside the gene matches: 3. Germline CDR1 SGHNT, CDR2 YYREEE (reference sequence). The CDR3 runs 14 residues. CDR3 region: CASSPGTSGYEQYF. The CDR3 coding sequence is TGTGCCAGCAGCCCCGGGACTAGCGGCTACGAGCAGTACTTC. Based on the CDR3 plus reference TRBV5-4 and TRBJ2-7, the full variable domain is ETGVTQSPTHLIKTRGQQVTLRCSSQSGHNTVSWYQQALGQGPQFIFQYYREEENGRGNFPPRFSGLQFPNYSSELNVNALELDDSALYLCASSPGTSGYEQYFGPGTRLTVT.

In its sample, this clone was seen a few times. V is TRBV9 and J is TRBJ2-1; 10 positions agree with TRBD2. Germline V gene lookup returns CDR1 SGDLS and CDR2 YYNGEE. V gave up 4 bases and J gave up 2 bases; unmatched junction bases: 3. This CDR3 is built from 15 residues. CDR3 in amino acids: CASSNSGGAYNEQFF. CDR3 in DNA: TGTGCCAGCAGCAACAGCGGGGGGGCCTACAATGAGCAGTTCTTC.

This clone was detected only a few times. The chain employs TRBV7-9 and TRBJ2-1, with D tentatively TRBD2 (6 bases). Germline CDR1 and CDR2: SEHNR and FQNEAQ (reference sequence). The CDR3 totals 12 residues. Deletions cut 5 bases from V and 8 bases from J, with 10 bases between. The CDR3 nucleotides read TGTGCCAGCAGCCCCCGGGACTATGAGCAGTTCTTC. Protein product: CASSPRDYEQFF.

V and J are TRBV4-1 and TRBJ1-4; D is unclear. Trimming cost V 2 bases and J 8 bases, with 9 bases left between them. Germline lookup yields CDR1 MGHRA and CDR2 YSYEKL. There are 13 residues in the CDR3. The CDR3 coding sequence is TGCGCCAGCAGCCAACCCGGGAGAGAAAAACTGTTTTTT. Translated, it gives CASSQPGREKLFF.

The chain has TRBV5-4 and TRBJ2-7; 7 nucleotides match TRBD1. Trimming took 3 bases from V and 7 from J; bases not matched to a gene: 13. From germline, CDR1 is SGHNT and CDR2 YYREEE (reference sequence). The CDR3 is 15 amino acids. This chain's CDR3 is CASSYPDQGVEEQYF. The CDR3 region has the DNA TGTGCCAGCAGCTATCCCGATCAGGGGGTGGAAGAGCAGTACTTC.

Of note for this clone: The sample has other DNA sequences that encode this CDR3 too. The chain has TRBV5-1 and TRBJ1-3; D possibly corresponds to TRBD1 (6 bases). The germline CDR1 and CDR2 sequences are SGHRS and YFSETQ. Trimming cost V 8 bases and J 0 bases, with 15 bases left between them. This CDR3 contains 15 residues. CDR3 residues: CASLTGRTSGNTIYF. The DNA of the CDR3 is TGCGCCAGTCTTACAGGGCGGACCTCTGGAAACACCATATATTTT.

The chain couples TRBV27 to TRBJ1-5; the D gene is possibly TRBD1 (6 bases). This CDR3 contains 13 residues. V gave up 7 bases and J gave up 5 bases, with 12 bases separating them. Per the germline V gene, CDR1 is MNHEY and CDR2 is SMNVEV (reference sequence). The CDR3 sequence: CASTYRDDQPQHF. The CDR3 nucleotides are TGTGCCAGCACCTACAGGGACGATCAGCCCCAGCATTTT.

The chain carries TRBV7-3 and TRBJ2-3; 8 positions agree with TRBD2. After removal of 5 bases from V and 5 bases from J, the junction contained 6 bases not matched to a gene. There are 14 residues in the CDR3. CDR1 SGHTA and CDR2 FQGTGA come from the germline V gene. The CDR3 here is CASSRRGGGDTQYF. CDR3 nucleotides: TGTGCCAGCAGCCGCCGGGGGGGAGGAGATACGCAGTATTTT.

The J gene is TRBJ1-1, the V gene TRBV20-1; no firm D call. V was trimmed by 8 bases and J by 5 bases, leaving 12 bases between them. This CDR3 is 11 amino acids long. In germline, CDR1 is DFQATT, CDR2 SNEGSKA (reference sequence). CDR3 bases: TGCAGTCCCAGATGGAGGACTGAAGCTTTCTTT. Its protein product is CSPRWRTEAFF.

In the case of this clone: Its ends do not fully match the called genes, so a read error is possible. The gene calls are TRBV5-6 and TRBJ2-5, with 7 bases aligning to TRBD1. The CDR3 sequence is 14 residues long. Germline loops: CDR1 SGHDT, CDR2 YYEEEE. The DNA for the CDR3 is TGTGCCAGCAGCTTGCCGACAGGGCAAGGGACCCAGTACTTC. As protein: CASSLPTGQGTQYF.

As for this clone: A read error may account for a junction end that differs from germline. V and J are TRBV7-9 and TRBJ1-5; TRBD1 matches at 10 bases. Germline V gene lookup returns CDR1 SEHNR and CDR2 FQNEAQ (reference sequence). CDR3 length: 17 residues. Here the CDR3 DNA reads TGTTCCAGCAGCCCCGGGACAGGGGAGTATAGCAATCAGCCCCAGCATTTT. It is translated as CSSSPGTGEYSNQPQHF.

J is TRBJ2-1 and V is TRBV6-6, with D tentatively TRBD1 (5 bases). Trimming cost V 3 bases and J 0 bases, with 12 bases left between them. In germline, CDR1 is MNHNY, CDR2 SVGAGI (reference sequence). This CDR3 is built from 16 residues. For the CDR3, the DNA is TGTGCCAGCAGTTATAGACAGATTCTCTCCTACAATGAGCAGTTCTTC. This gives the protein CASSYRQILSYNEQFF.

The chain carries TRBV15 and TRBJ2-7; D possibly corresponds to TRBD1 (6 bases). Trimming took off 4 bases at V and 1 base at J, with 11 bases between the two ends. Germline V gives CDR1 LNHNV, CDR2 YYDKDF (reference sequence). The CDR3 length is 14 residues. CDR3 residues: CATSTDRFSYEQYF. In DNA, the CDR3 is TGTGCCACCAGCACAGACAGGTTTTCCTACGAGCAGTACTTC.

The CDR3 protein is CASSFYQGEQYF. The CDR3 coding sequence is TGTGCCAGCAGCTTCTATCAGGGCGAGCAGTACTTC. V usage is TRBV2 and J usage is TRBJ2-7, with D possibly TRBD1 on 5 matching bases. Germline CDR1 is SNHLY and CDR2 is FYNNEI. V was pared by 6 bases and J by 6 bases, with 12 bases between. The CDR3 sequence is 12 residues long.

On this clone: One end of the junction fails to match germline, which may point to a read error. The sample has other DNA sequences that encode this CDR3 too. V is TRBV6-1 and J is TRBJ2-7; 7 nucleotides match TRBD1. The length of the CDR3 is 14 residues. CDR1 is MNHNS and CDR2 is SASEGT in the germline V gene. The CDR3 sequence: CASSVQGIGYEQYF. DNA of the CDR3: TGCGCCAGCAGTGTACAGGGGATCGGATACGAGCAGTACTTC.

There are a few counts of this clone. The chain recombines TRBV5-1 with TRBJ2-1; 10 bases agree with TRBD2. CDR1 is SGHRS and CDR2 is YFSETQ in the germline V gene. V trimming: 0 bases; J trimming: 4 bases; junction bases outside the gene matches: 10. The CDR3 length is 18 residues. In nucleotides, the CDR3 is TGCGCCAGCAGCTTGGTGGGGTCTCTAGCGGGAGTGTACAATGAGCAGTTCTTC. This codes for CASSLVGSLAGVYNEQFF.

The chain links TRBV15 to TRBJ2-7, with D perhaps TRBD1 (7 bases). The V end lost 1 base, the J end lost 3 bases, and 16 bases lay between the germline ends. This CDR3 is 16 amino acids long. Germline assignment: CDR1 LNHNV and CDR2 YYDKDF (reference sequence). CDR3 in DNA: TGTGCCACCAGCAGAGGGATGGAGGGGGCCTACTACGAGCAGTACTTC. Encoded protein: CATSRGMEGAYYEQYF.

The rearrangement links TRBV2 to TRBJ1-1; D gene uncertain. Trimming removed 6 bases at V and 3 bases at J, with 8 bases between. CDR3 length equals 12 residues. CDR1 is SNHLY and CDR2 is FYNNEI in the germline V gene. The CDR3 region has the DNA TGTGCCAGCAGCTACCTGCACACTGAAGCTTTCTTT. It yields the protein CASSYLHTEAFF.

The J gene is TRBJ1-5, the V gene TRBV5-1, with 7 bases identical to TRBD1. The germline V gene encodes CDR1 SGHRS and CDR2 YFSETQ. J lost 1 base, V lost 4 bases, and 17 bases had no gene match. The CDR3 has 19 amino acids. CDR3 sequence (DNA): TGCGCCAGCAGCGGGTGGACAGGCGGATGGGAAAAAAGCAATCAGCCCCAGCATTTT. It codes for CASSGWTGGWEKSNQPQHF.